Below are 29 T cell receptor beta chains sequenced from a single sample in a study of blood T cells in healthy people across ages. Using a J-beta primer mix together with a sample-barcoded 5' primer, a second PCR was run for 7 to 11 cycles. TCRdb redid the calling of the 5' RACE reads with MiXCR, one entry per CDR3 protein. This sample yields about 1.4 million distinct CDR3 sequences, of which 45% to 70% are seen a single time; roughly 7% belongs to the top ten. The sequencing input was blood. The receptors here all came from a man aged 18 to 30 in good health.

V gene TRBV28 combines with J gene TRBJ1-4; D unclear. The V gene's germline CDR1 is MDHEN and CDR2 SYDVKM. Trimming pared 8 bases from V and 0 bases from J, leaving 10 bases between. The CDR3 contains 14 residues. DNA of the CDR3: TGTGCCAGCGCGACTCAGGCAACTAATGAAAAACTGTTTTTT. Protein product: CASATQATNEKLFF. The whole variable domain, remainder taken from reference TRBV28 and TRBJ1-4, is DVKVTQSSRYLVKRTGEKVFLECVQDMDHENMFWYRQDPGLGLRLIYFSYDVKMKEKGDIPEGYSVSREKKERFSLILESASTNQTSMYLCASATQATNEKLFFGSGTQLSVL.

The chain uses TRBV15 and TRBJ2-2, with unresolved D. Trimming removed 0 bases at V and 0 bases at J, with 8 bases between. The CDR3 runs 16 residues. CDR1 LNHNV and CDR2 YYDKDF come from the germline V gene (reference sequence). CDR3 nucleotide sequence: TGTGCCACCAGCAGAGATTTCAACGCGAACACCGGGGAGCTGTTTTTT. Translation gives CATSRDFNANTGELFF.

This clonotype was seen just once. Compared with germline, one end of the junction differs, possibly owing to a read error. V is TRBV3-1 and J is TRBJ2-5; possible D gene TRBD2, 6 bases. This CDR3 has 13 amino acids. In germline, CDR1 is LGHDT, CDR2 YNNKEL (reference sequence). In DNA, the CDR3 is TGCGCCAGCGGGCCGGGACCCCAAGAGACCCAGTACTTC. Its protein product is CASGPGPQETQYF.

The table lists this clonotype with a few counts. CDR3 amino acids: CAWSLGGQPQHF. The CDR3 nucleotides are TGTGCCTGGAGTTTAGGTGGCCAGCCCCAGCATTTT. The chain couples TRBV30 to TRBJ1-5; D unclear. V gave up 2 bases and J gave up 7 bases, with 9 bases separating them. The CDR3 runs 12 residues. The V gene's germline CDR1 is GTSNPN and CDR2 SVGIG (reference sequence).

This sequence joins TRBV12-3 or TRBV12-4 and TRBJ2-5, with a possible D match to TRBD1 (7 bases). Trimming took 5 bases from V and 2 from J, leaving 15 bases between them. The CDR3 sequence is 15 residues long. The CDR3 loop reads CASSPETGRQETQYF. CDR3 coding DNA: TGTGCCAGCAGTCCCGAGACAGGGAGGCAAGAGACCCAGTACTTC.

V and J are TRBV7-2 and TRBJ2-7, with a weak D call TRBD1 (6 bases). The CDR3 sequence is 13 residues long. Per the germline V gene, CDR1 is SGHTA and CDR2 is FQGNSA. Trimming left V 4 bases short and J 3 bases short, with 10 bases between. The CDR3 DNA reads TGTGCCAGCAGCTCGGACAGTTACTACGAGCAGTACTTC. This encodes CASSSDSYYEQYF.

The chain couples TRBV6-5 to TRBJ2-7, with unresolved D. Germline lookup yields CDR1 MNHEY and CDR2 SVGAGI. V was trimmed by 2 bases and J by 0 bases, leaving 11 bases between them. CDR3 length: 15 residues. The CDR3 bases are TGTGCCAGCAGTTACCCCAATACTCCCTCCTACGAGCAGTACTTC. Its translation is CASSYPNTPSYEQYF.

This clonotype was observed a few times. J is TRBJ2-3 and V is TRBV4-3; D remains unclear. The germline gives CDR1 LGHNA, CDR2 YSLEER. The CDR3 is made up of 15 amino acids. V lost 1 base to trimming and J lost 4 bases, with 12 bases between them. Written as DNA, the CDR3 is TGCGCCAGCAGCCAAGGATACCAGAGCTCAGATACGCAGTATTTT. As protein: CASSQGYQSSDTQYF.

The rearrangement joins TRBV29-1 to TRBJ2-5, with a tentative D call TRBD2 (6 bases). The DNA end lines up better with TRBJ2-7; the J call may be wrong. This CDR3 comprises 16 residues. Germline V CDR1 and CDR2: SQVTM, ANQGSEA. CDR3 nucleotide sequence: TGCAGCGCACAGCCCCTCCGGCAGCTGGGAGGCTACGAGCAGTACTTC. It yields the protein CSAQPLRQLGGYEQYF.

The chain uses TRBV9 and TRBJ1-5, with TRBD1 as a possible D gene (5 bases). CDR3 length: 17 residues. Trimming cost V 4 bases and J 4 bases, with 21 bases left between them. Germline CDR1 reads SGDLS; CDR2 reads YYNGEE. This chain's CDR3 is CASSRGARTRANQPQHF. CDR3 DNA sequence: TGTGCCAGCAGCCGAGGGGCTCGGACAAGGGCTAATCAGCCCCAGCATTTT.

This sequence joins TRBV6-6 and TRBJ2-7; D unclear. CDR3 length: 14 amino acids. Germline lookup yields CDR1 MNHNY and CDR2 SVGAGI (reference sequence). Trimming left V 1 base short and J 4 bases short, with 11 bases between. The CDR3 nucleotides are TGTGCCAGCAGTTACTTAACAACCGAGTACGAGCAGTACTTC. Its translation is CASSYLTTEYEQYF.

The rearrangement links TRBV2 to TRBJ2-3; D is possibly TRBD1 (6 bases). CDR3 length: 17 amino acids. Trimming took 2 bases from V and 3 from J, leaving 18 bases between them. Germline CDR1 SNHLY, CDR2 FYNNEI. The CDR3 nucleotides read TGTGCCAGCAGTGAATGGCCCAGGGGCTCTGAGACAGATACGCAGTATTTT. Protein sequence: CASSEWPRGSETDTQYF.

The chain has TRBV19 and TRBJ1-2; D gene unclear. Trimming removed 2 bases at V and 3 bases at J, with 7 bases between. There are 13 residues in the CDR3. In germline, CDR1 is LNHDA, CDR2 SQIVND (reference sequence). The CDR3 loop is CASSISGYYGYTF. CDR3 in DNA: TGTGCCAGTAGTATATCGGGTTACTATGGCTACACCTTC.

In DNA, the CDR3 is TGCGCCAGCAGCCCCCGAGAATCTGGGGCCAACGTCCTGACTTTC. It is translated as CASSPRESGANVLTF. The gene calls are TRBV4-3 and TRBJ2-6; D unclear. This CDR3 contains 15 residues. CDR1 LGHNA and CDR2 YSLEER come from the germline V gene. Between the trimmed V and J ends, which lost 4 bases and 1 base, there was a span of 8 bases.

V is TRBV3-1 and J is TRBJ2-1, with TRBD2 matching 13 bases. Germline-derived CDR1 and CDR2 are LGHDT and YNNKEL (reference sequence). The length of the CDR3 is 15 residues. J lost 15 bases, V lost 1 base, and 9 bases had no gene match. The CDR3 loop is CASSQGAGTSGIRFF. DNA for the CDR3: TGTGCCAGCAGCCAAGGCGCGGGGACTAGCGGGATCCGGTTCTTC.

This clonotype showed up just once. The chain couples TRBV21-1 to TRBJ1-5; the table's D call of TRBD1 was not tested on the DNA. TRBV21-1 is annotated as a pseudogene. The CDR3 is made up of 16 amino acids. This CDR3 is CASTTGEQGAVQPQHF. CDR3 DNA sequence: TGTGCCAGCACAACCGGGGAACAGGGGGCAGTTCAGCCCCAGCATTTT.

This clonotype has only a few counts. V usage is TRBV6-2 or TRBV6-3 and J usage is TRBJ1-2; 10 bases are shared with TRBD1. This CDR3 is 18 amino acids long. With 1 base clipped from V and 3 bases from J, the junction kept 11 bases outside the gene matches. Germline-derived CDR1 and CDR2 are MNHEY and SVGEGT. As DNA, the CDR3 is TGTGCCAGCAGTTACTTAAGGACGGGACAGGGGATCGACTATGGCTACACCTTC. Its translation is CASSYLRTGQGIDYGYTF.

This clonotype was picked up a small number of times. The chain has TRBV9 and TRBJ2-1; TRBD2 aligns across 9 bases. The trim removed 2 bases at V and 8 bases at J, leaving 8 bases unmatched. The CDR3 spans 15 residues. Per germline, CDR1 SGDLS and CDR2 YYNGEE. In DNA, the CDR3 is TGTGCCAGCAGCGTTAGCGGGAGTGGTCGCCATGAGCAGTTCTTC. Amino acid sequence: CASSVSGSGRHEQFF.

The V call is TRBV7-9, the J call TRBJ1-2; D not resolved. The germline CDR1 and CDR2 sequences are SEHNR and FQNEAQ (reference sequence). This CDR3 comprises 15 residues. Trimming left V 4 bases short and J 4 bases short, with 16 bases between. The CDR3 loop is CASSSKTTSSYGYTF. CDR3 DNA sequence: TGTGCCAGCAGCTCGAAGACAACCTCTTCCTATGGCTACACCTTC.

V gene TRBV18 combines with J gene TRBJ2-5, with TRBD2 matching over 8 bases. This CDR3 has 15 residues. Germline CDR1 is KGHSH and CDR2 is LQKENI. V dropped 3 bases and J dropped 1; count of bases not matched to a gene: 4. CDR3 in amino acids: CASSPILAAQETQYF. The CDR3 DNA follows: TGTGCCAGCTCACCGATACTAGCGGCCCAAGAGACCCAGTACTTC.

This clonotype showed up just a few times. Sequence at one end of the junction differs from germline and may be a read error. V is TRBV6-5 and J is TRBJ2-7; D unresolved. Germline loops: CDR1 MNHEY, CDR2 SVGAGI. This CDR3 has 13 residues. CDR3 sequence: CASRLMRSSEQYF. CDR3 nucleotides: TGTGCCAGCAGGCTGATGAGGTCCTCCGAGCAGTACTTC.

The chain combines TRBV15 with TRBJ2-1, with D maybe TRBD1 (6 bases). Germline CDR1 reads LNHNV; CDR2 reads YYDKDF (reference sequence). The V end was cut by 6 bases, the J end by 3 bases, with 15 bases between. The CDR3 is 15 residues long. The CDR3: CATRAPGEGYNEQFF. The CDR3 DNA reads as TGTGCCACCAGAGCCCCAGGGGAAGGCTACAATGAGCAGTTCTTC.

V is TRBV6-1 and J is TRBJ2-5; 10 nucleotides match TRBD2. Germline V gene lookup returns CDR1 MNHNS and CDR2 SASEGT. This CDR3 is built from 14 residues. J was trimmed by 11 bases and V by 7 bases; bases with no gene match: 13. DNA of the CDR3: TGTGCCAGCAAAACAGCGGGAGGGCCGGGTGAGCAGTACTTC. Its translation: CASKTAGGPGEQYF.

This sequence joins TRBV7-9 and TRBJ2-1, with 10 bases identical to TRBD1. V lost 2 bases, J lost 8 bases, and 6 bases stayed unmatched. The CDR3 runs 15 residues. Germline V gene lookup returns CDR1 SEHNR and CDR2 FQNEAQ (reference sequence). The CDR3 DNA sequence: TGTGCCAGCAGCTTAACGACAGGGGGCGTGGATGAGCAGTTCTTC. It codes for CASSLTTGGVDEQFF.

The chain couples TRBV7-2 to TRBJ1-2; tentatively, D is TRBD1 (5 bases). Germline V CDR1 and CDR2: SGHTA, FQGNSA. Trimming pared 6 bases from V and 2 bases from J, leaving 13 bases between. The CDR3 runs to 14 residues. CDR3 bases: TGTGCCAGCAGACCCGCGGGGGTGAACTATGGCTACACCTTC. This codes for CASRPAGVNYGYTF.

This clonotype was picked up one time. V usage is TRBV27 and J usage is TRBJ2-1; 15 nucleotides line up with TRBD2. CDR3 length: 17 residues. V dropped 0 bases and J dropped 6; count of bases not matched to a gene: 3. Germline CDR1 reads MNHEY; CDR2 reads SMNVEV (reference sequence). CDR3 sequence (DNA): TGTGCCAGCAGTTTATCGGGACTAGCGGGGGGCCTCAATGAGCAGTTCTTC. Protein: CASSLSGLAGGLNEQFF.

Here the CDR3 DNA reads TGCAGTGCTAGATCACTAGCGGGAGACAATGAGCAGTACTTC. Its protein product is CSARSLAGDNEQYF. The gene calls are TRBV20-1 and TRBJ2-1; 11 bases match TRBD2. Near its end, the DNA agrees better with TRBJ2-7, so the J call may be wrong. This CDR3 contains 14 residues. The germline CDR1 and CDR2 sequences are DFQATT and SNEGSKA (reference sequence).

Turning to this clonotype: Its ends do not fully match the called genes, so a read error is possible. V is TRBV12-3 or TRBV12-4 and J is TRBJ1-4, with D perhaps matching TRBD1 (6 bases). The CDR3 consists of 13 residues. CDR3 sequence (DNA): TGTGGCAGCAGTTTTGGGGGCGCCCAAAAACTGTTTTTT. It yields the protein CGSSFGGAQKLFF.

The chain uses TRBV21-1 and TRBJ2-6; TRBD1 is the table's D call and was not checked against the DNA. TRBV21-1 is classified as a pseudogene. The CDR3 runs to 20 residues. The CDR3 DNA is TGTGCCAGCAGCAAAGCGCGTAAGGGACAGGGGCTGGCTGGGGCCAACGTCCTGACTTTC. Protein: CASSKARKGQGLAGANVLTF.